This TCR beta chain emerged from a study of T cells after yellow fever vaccination. Only a few counts were recorded for this clonotype. Its target is not known. Trimming pared 1 base from V and 3 bases from J, leaving 13 bases between. This CDR3 has 15 amino acids. Germline V gives CDR1 LGHNA, CDR2 YSLEER. Study results and limitations: Contamination of FACS-sorted repertoires by abundant clonotypes from the bulk population could occur. The secondary response showed a weaker magnitude and a faster peak, day 5 versus 15. Most primary-vaccination clones reappeared after the booster (about 95% CD4, 75% to 90% CD8).

By 5'RACE template switching, TCR cDNA was produced, with a universal primer site and UMIs added in the process. Each CDR3 protein is one row after TCRdb ran MiXCR on the 5' RACE reads. The table shows 500,000 to 650,000 distinct CDR3 sequences, with about a sixth occurring only once. The chain links TRBV4-3 to TRBJ2-7, with D maybe TRBD2 (7 bases). This clonotype was obtained from a man between 18 and 35 years old who received the YFV17D yellow fever vaccine. This specimen consisted of PBMCs, obtained around 5 days after the first yellow fever vaccination. This CDR3 reads CASSQARGAYYEQYF. The CDR3 DNA reads TGCGCCAGCAGCCAAGCCCGGGGGGCGTACTACGAGCAGTACTTC.